A single TCR beta chain is shown here with its context. What it recognizes is unknown. This entry is derived from a study of CXCR3-negative and CXCR3-positive naive CD8 T cells. Study-wide background: Each library gave roughly 1.6 +/- 0.3 million of approximately 130 million TRB reads. Broader study findings: With respect to TRBV-TRBJ usage, naive CXCR3-negative and CXCR3-positive cells were similar; memory differed. Relative to memory CD8+ cells, whose diversity was much lower, both naive subsets had comparably high diversity. In CXCR3-positive naive cells, the TRB CDR3s were more hydrophobic than in CXCR3-negative naive cells.

CD45RO-CCR7+CD27+CD95- characterized naive CD8+ T cells. Germline lookup yields CDR1 SGHKS and CDR2 YYEKEE (reference sequence). The CDR3 loop spans 17 amino acids. Each TRB cDNA library was prepared by 5' RACE (with UMI labels). TCRdb re-called the 5' RACE reads and shows each CDR3 protein once, DNA omitted. The repertoire table contains tens of thousands of distinct CDR3 sequences. Input material: naive CXCR3+ CD8+ T cells from blood. As to subset: CD45RO-CCR7+CD27+CD95- naive CD8+ T cells expressing CXCR3 (TNR3+). The chain carries TRBV5-5 and TRBJ2-3; TCRdb outputs TRBD1, but without DNA this stays unchecked. The TCR sequence derives from a human donor in good health. Some clones in this sample may be carry-over from other donors' samples. The CDR3 sequence: CASSLPTGHTSTDTQYF.